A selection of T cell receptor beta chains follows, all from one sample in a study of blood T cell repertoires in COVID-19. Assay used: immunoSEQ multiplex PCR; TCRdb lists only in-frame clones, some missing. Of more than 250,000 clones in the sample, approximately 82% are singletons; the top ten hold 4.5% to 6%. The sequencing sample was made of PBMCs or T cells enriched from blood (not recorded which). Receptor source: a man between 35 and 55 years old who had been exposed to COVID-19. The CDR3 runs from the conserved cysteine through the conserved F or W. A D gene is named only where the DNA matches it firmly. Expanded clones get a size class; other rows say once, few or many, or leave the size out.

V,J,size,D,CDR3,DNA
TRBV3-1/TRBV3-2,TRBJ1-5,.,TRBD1,CASSQAGGRGDQPQHF,TGTGCCAGCAGCCAGGCAGGGGGCAGGGGGGATCAGCCCCAGCATTTT
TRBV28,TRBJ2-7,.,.,CASSFRLGGDSYEQYF,TGTGCCAGCAGTTTCCGATTGGGGGGAGACTCCTACGAGCAGTACTTC
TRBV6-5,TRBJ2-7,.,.,CASRADTYEQYF,TGTGCCAGCAGAGCCGATACCTACGAGCAGTACTTC
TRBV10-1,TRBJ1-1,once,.,CASSAQPNTEAFF,TGCGCCAGCAGTGCACAGCCGAACACTGAAGCTTTCTTT
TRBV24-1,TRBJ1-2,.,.,CATSVSGDYGYTF,TGTGCCACCAGTGTCTCAGGGGACTATGGCTACACCTTC
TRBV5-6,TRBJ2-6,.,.,CASSLARISGANVLTF,TGTGCCAGCAGCTTGGCCCGTATCTCTGGGGCCAACGTCCTGACTTTC
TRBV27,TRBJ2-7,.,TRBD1,CASSLPGTEVYEQYF,TGTGCCAGCAGTTTACCCGGGACAGAAGTATACGAGCAGTACTTC
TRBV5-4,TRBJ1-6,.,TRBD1,CASSWNRGSNSPLHF,TGTGCCAGCAGCTGGAACAGGGGAAGCAATTCACCCCTCCACTTT
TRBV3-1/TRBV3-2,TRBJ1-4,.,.,CASSQVQGSSEKLFF,TGTGCCAGCAGCCAAGTCCAAGGGAGTAGTGAAAAACTGTTTTTT
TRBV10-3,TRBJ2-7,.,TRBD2,CAISRSGDTYEQYF,TGTGCCATCAGTCGAAGCGGGGATACCTACGAGCAGTACTTC
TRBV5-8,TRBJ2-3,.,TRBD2,CASGTGTTTDTQYF,TGTGCCAGCGGAACCGGGACTACAACAGATACGCAGTATTTT
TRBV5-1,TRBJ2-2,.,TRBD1,CASSLGTGIAGELFF,TGCGCCAGCAGCTTAGGGACAGGGATTGCCGGGGAGCTGTTTTTT
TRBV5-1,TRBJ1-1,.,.,CASRPHLGSEAFF,TGCGCCAGCAGGCCACACTTGGGCTCTGAAGCTTTCTTT
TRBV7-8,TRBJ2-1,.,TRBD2,CASRGSGGGQFF,TGTGCCAGCAGAGGTAGCGGGGGAGGGCAGTTCTTC
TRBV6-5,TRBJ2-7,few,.,CASRTGLNTYEQYF,TGTGCCAGCAGAACAGGGCTGAATACCTACGAGCAGTACTTC
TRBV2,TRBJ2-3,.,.,CASSDNTVQTSRYF,TGTGCCAGCAGTGATAATACAGTCCAAACCTCGCGGTATTTT
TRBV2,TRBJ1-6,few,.,CASSAQTVNSPLHF,TGTGCCAGCAGTGCCCAGACAGTCAATTCACCCCTCCACTTT
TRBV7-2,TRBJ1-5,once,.,CASSLARRGREPQHF,TGTGCCAGCAGCTTAGCGCGACGGGGGAGGGAACCCCAGCATTTT
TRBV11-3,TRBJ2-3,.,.,CASSPVRATDTQYF,TGTGCCAGCAGCCCGGTCAGGGCCACAGATACGCAGTATTTT
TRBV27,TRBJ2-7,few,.,CASSFQGFYEQYF,TGTGCCAGCAGTTTTCAGGGCTTCTACGAGCAGTACTTC
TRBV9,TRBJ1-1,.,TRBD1,CASSRDRLYTEAFF,TGTGCCAGCAGCCGGGACAGGCTATACACTGAAGCTTTCTTT
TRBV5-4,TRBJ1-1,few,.,CASSLETAREAFF,TGTGCCAGCAGCTTGGAAACCGCCAGGGAAGCTTTCTTT
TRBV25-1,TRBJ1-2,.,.,CASSEGTRAYGYTF,TGTGCCAGCAGTGAGGGCACCAGGGCCTATGGCTACACCTTC
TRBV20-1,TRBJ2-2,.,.,CSAYRSRELFF,TGCAGTGCTTACAGGTCCCGAGAGCTGTTTTTT
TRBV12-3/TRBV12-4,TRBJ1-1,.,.,CASRRGIPAFF,TGTGCCAGCAGGAGGGGGATCCCGGCTTTCTTT
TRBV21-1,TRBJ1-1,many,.,CASSKDRITEAFF,TGTGCCAGCAGCAAAGACAGAATCACTGAAGCTTTCTTT
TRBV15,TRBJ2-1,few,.,CATSFTRQVYEQFF,TGTGCCACCAGCTTCACTAGGCAGGTCTATGAGCAGTTCTTC
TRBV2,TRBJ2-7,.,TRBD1,CASSAYRGRYEQYF,TGTGCCAGCAGCGCGTACAGGGGGCGCTACGAGCAGTACTTC
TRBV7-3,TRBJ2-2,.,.,CASSVQSNTGELFF,TGTGCCAGCAGCGTTCAGTCAAACACCGGGGAGCTGTTTTTT
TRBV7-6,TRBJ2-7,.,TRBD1,CASSLGQGHEQYF,TGTGCCAGCAGCTTGGGACAGGGCCACGAGCAGTACTTC
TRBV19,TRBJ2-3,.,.,CASSSPRDRGSDTQYF,TGTGCCAGTAGTTCCCCACGGGATAGAGGGTCGGATACGCAGTATTTT
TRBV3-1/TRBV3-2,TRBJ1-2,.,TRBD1,CASSQHTDRGYGYTF,TGTGCCAGCAGCCAACATACGGACAGGGGCTATGGCTACACCTTC
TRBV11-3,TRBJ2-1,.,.,CASRIEYNEQFF,TGTGCCAGCCGTATAGAGTACAATGAGCAGTTCTTC
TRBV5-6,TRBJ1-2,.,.,CASSLRGDPISYTF,TGTGCCAGCAGCTTGCGGGGGGATCCTATAAGCTACACCTTC
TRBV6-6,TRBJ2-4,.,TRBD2,CASSLSGRGAKNIQYF,TGTGCCAGCAGTTTAAGCGGGAGGGGGGCCAAAAACATTCAGTACTTC
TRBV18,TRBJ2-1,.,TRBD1,CASSPLAGQGLTIGVEQFF,TGTGCCAGCTCACCACTGGCCGGACAGGGTCTGACTATAGGTGTTGAGCAGTTCTTC
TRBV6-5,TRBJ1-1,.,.,CASSYLAFSEAFF,TGTGCCAGCAGTTACCTGGCTTTCTCTGAAGCTTTCTTT
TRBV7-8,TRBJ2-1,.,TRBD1,CASSLGWDRGKFF,TGTGCCAGCAGCCTGGGTTGGGACAGGGGAAAGTTCTTC
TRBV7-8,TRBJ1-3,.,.,CASSLDGAGAGNTIYF,TGTGCCAGCAGCTTAGACGGCGCAGGGGCCGGAAACACCATATATTTT
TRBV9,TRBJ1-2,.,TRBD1,CASSAPRDRTNYGYTF,TGTGCCAGCAGCGCCCCCCGGGACAGAACTAACTATGGCTACACCTTC
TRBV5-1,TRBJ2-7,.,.,CASSLFGGLYEQYF,TGCGCCAGCAGCTTGTTCGGGGGTCTTTACGAGCAGTACTTC
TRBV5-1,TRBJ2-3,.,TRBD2,CASSLYGAGVGTDTQYF,TGCGCCAGCAGCTTGTATGGAGCGGGAGTGGGCACAGATACGCAGTATTTT
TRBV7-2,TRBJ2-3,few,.,CASSLEGRAGTDTQYF,TGTGCCAGCAGCTTAGAAGGCAGGGCCGGTACAGATACGCAGTATTTT
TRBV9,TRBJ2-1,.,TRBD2,CASSVGHSGKNNEQFF,TGTGCCAGCAGCGTAGGTCATAGCGGGAAAAACAATGAGCAGTTCTTC
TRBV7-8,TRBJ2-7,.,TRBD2,CASDPGLAGAWYEQYF,TGTGCCAGCGATCCGGGACTAGCGGGAGCTTGGTACGAGCAGTACTTC
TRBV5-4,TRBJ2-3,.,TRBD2,CASRPSGTSTDTQYF,TGTGCCAGCAGACCTAGCGGAACTAGCACAGATACGCAGTATTTT
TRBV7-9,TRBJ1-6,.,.,CASSFDNTNSPLHF,TGTGCCAGCAGCTTTGACAATACTAATTCACCCCTCCACTTT
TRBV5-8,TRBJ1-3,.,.,CASSLATGTKNGNTIYF,TGTGCCAGCAGCTTGGCGACTGGGACAAAGAACGGAAACACCATATATTTT
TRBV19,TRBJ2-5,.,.,CASNQGGATQYF,TGTGCCAGTAATCAGGGTGGCGCGACCCAGTACTTC
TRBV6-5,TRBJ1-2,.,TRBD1,CASSLTGTGNGYTF,TGTGCCAGCAGCCTAACTGGGACAGGGAATGGCTACACCTTC
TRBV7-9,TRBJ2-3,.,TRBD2,CASSSSGTWDTQYF,TGTGCCAGCAGCTCTAGCGGGACTTGGGATACGCAGTATTTT
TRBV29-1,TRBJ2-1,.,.,CSVGPRGGSYNEQFF,TGCAGCGTAGGCCCCCGAGGCGGCTCCTACAATGAGCAGTTCTTC
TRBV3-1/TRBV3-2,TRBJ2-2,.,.,CASSQGQNTGELFF,TGTGCCAGCAGCCAAGGACAAAACACCGGGGAGCTGTTTTTT
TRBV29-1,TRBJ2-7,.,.,CSVEMLQVDEQYF,TGCAGCGTTGAAATGCTACAGGTAGACGAGCAGTACTTC
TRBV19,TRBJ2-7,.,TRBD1,CASSMTGTSSYEQYF,TGTGCCAGTAGTATGACAGGGACAAGCTCCTACGAGCAGTACTTC
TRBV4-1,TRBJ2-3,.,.,CASSLPGSTDTQYF,TGCGCCAGCAGCCTGCCGGGAAGCACAGATACGCAGTATTTT
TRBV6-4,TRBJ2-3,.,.,CASTPNTDTQYF,TGTGCCAGCACCCCCAACACAGATACGCAGTATTTT